A single T cell receptor beta chain is shown here with its context. Its target is unknown. This record comes from a study of CD4 T cells in relation to SARS-CoV-2 and coronaviruses. Germline-derived CDR1 and CDR2 are LGHDT and YNNKEL (reference sequence). The CDR3 runs to 15 residues. Trimming cost V 1 base and J 1 base, with 10 bases left between them. Generated by immunoSEQ multiplex PCR, the TCRdb table keeps only in-frame clones and is missing some. The sample lists roughly 18,000 clones; 75% to 85% were seen once. Before the COVID-19 pandemic, during about 2011-2019, CD4+ T cells were taken from unexposed donors. Isolation of CD4+ T cells took place after roughly nine days in culture.

This clonotype was sampled from a human donor in good health. Sequenced sample: CD4+ T cells from PBMCs, cultured in vitro. J is TRBJ1-2 and V is TRBV3-1 (or the pseudogene TRBV3-2); D ambiguous. The CDR3 here is CASSQGTLINYGYTF. The CDR3 DNA reads as TGTGCCAGCAGCCAAGGGACGCTGATTAACTATGGCTACACCTTC.